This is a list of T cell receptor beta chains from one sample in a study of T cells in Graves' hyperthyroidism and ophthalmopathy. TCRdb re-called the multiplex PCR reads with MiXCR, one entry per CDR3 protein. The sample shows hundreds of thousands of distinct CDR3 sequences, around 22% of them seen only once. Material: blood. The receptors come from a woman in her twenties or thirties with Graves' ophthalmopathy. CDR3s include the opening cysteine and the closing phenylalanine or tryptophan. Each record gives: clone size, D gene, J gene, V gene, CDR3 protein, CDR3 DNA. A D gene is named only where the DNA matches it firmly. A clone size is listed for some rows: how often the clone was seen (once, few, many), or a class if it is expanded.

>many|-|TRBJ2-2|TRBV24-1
CATSDLRPPPGRNTGELFF
TGTGCCACCAGTGATTTGCGCCCTCCCCCGGGGCGAAACACCGGGGAGCTGTTTTTT
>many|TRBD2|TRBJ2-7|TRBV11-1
CASSDGTSGEFNEQYF
TGTGCCAGCAGCGACGGTACTAGCGGGGAATTCAACGAGCAGTACTTC
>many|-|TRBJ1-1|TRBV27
CASSLGRGSSSEAFF
TGTGCCAGCAGTTTAGGTAGGGGAAGCTCGAGTGAAGCTTTCTTT
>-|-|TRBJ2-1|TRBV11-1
CASRDRGDSYNEQFF
TGTGCCAGCAGAGATAGGGGGGACTCCTACAATGAGCAGTTCTTC
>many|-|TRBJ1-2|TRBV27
CASSLSGVSYGYTF
TGTGCCAGCAGTTTATCGGGGGTTAGCTATGGCTACACCTTC
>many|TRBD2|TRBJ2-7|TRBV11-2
CASTNRGSNGRWEQYF
TGTGCCAGCACCAACAGAGGATCAAACGGGAGGTGGGAGCAGTACTTC
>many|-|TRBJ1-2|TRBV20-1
CSARVPGGDGYTF
TGCAGTGCTAGAGTTCCGGGGGGGGATGGCTACACCTTC
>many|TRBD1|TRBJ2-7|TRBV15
CATRRDSIYEQYF
TGTGCCACTAGAAGGGACAGTATCTACGAGCAGTACTTC
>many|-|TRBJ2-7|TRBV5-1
CASSTDLGRGTYEQYF
TGCGCCAGCAGCACCGACCTAGGCAGGGGTACGTACGAGCAGTACTTC
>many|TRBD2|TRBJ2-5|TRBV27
CASRDQTSGWETQYF
TGTGCCAGCAGAGATCAGACTAGCGGTTGGGAGACCCAGTACTTC
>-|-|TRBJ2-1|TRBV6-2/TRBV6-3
CASSPGTNNEQFF
TGTGCCAGCAGTCCCGGGACGAATAATGAGCAGTTCTTC
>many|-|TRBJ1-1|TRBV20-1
CSATPPGAGYTEAFF
TGCAGTGCTACTCCCCCCGGGGCAGGGTATACTGAAGCTTTCTTT
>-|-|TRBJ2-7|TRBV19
CASSPRTDDYEQYF
TGTGCCAGTAGTCCCAGGACCGACGACTACGAGCAGTACTTC
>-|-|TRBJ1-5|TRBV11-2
CASSYPRDQPQHF
TGTGCCAGCAGCTACCCCAGGGATCAGCCCCAGCATTTT
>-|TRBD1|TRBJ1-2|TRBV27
CASRTGGHGYTF
TGTGCCAGCAGAACAGGGGGCCATGGCTACACCTTC
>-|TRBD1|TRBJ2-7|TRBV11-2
CASSLEQQGLGYEQYF
TGTGCCAGCAGCTTAGAGCAACAGGGGCTAGGGTACGAGCAGTACTTC
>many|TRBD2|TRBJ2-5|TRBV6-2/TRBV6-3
CATRGVGDYAETQYF
TGTGCCACCCGTGGGGTGGGGGACTATGCGGAGACCCAGTACTTC
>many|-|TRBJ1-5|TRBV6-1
CASSARQESNQPQHF
TGTGCCAGCAGTGCCCGACAGGAGAGCAATCAGCCCCAGCATTTT
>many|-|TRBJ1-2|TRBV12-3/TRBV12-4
CASSRGANGGYTF
TGTGCCAGCAGTCGGGGGGCCAACGGTGGCTACACCTTC
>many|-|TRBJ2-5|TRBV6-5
CASSYSPRAETQCF
TGTGCCAGCAGTTACTCCCCCAGGGCCGAGACCCAGTGCTTC
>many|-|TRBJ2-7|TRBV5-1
CASSLEFGSDEQYF
TGCGCCAGCAGCTTGGAGTTTGGGTCGGACGAGCAGTACTTC
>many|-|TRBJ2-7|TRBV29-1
CSVKLWQHEQYF
TGCAGCGTGAAGTTGTGGCAGCACGAGCAGTACTTC
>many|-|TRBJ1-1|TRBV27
CASRTGYPNTEAFF
TGTGCCAGCAGAACGGGGTACCCGAACACTGAAGCTTTCTTT
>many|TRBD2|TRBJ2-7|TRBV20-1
CSARLAGGAWEQYF
TGCAGTGCTAGATTAGCGGGGGGGGCATGGGAGCAGTACTTC
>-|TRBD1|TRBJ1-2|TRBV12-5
CASGLPGTGGHGYTF
TGTGCTAGTGGTTTGCCTGGGACAGGGGGGCATGGCTACACCTTC
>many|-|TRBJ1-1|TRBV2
CASSSRRDTAFF
TGTGCCAGCAGTAGCCGCAGGGATACAGCTTTCTTT
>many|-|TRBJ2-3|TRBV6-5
CASSSQGSDTQYF
TGTGCCAGCAGTTCCCAGGGGTCAGATACGCAGTATTTT
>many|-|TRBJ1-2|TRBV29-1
CSVEDARSYGYTF
TGCAGCGTTGAAGACGCCCGTTCCTATGGCTACACCTTC
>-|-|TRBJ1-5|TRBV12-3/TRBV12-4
CASSLRLNQPQHF
TGTGCCAGCAGCCTCCGGCTCAATCAGCCCCAGCATTTT